This T cell receptor beta chain was documented in a study of blood T cell repertoires in COVID-19. About the research overall: T cells, B-cell-depleted T cells, or PBMCs provided the cDNA or gDNA that served as material.

Trimming at V came to 6 bases and at J to 10 bases, leaving 17 bases not matched to a gene. This CDR3 is built from 16 residues. Germline CDR1 and CDR2: SGHTA and FQGNSA. Authors' processing steps: For nucleated cells, counts were estimated from reference gene primer amplification. Profiled with immunoSEQ multiplex PCR; TCRdb holds only in-frame clones, not every one. V and J calls and clone size are given by that table; D and trimming were obtained from the DNA. The sample yields about 300,000 clones, around 87% seen once. The source is a man aged 70-80 years with acute or convalescent COVID-19. The chain carries TRBV7-2 and TRBJ2-1; TRBD2 matches 8 bases. What was sequenced was peripheral blood. The DNA for the CDR3 is TGTGCCAGCAGAACAGACCTAGTGGCGGGGGGCGACGAGCAGTTCTTC. The encoded protein is CASRTDLVAGGDEQFF.